What follows is one TCR beta chain and its context. Its antigen is not identified. The data belong to a study of T-cell reconstitution after alpha-beta-depleted transplantation in children. General study points: A year had passed since transplant, and T-cell counts and diversity by then came mostly from newly produced T cells.

Per the germline V gene, CDR1 is SGHTA and CDR2 is FQGTGA. This CDR3 has 15 amino acids. J lost 4 bases, V lost 5 bases, and 10 bases had no gene match. Unique molecular identifiers were incorporated during preparation of the TCRbeta library. TCRdb redid the calling of the PCR reads with MiXCR, one entry per CDR3 protein. Seen here are about 980,000 distinct CDR3 sequences, about 26% observed once, and the top ten hold about 28%. This chain uses TRBV7-3 with TRBJ2-5; TRBD2 aligns across 7 bases. The source is a boy under three years old who had a stem cell transplant for SCID, so the T cells may come from the graft donor. Sequenced here: PBMCs, mostly from graft donor cells, sampled 360 days after TCRalphabeta/CD19-depleted stem cell transplant. CDR3: CASSPFRTSVETQYF. Written as DNA, the CDR3 is TGTGCCAGCAGCCCTTTTCGTACTAGCGTAGAGACCCAGTACTTC.